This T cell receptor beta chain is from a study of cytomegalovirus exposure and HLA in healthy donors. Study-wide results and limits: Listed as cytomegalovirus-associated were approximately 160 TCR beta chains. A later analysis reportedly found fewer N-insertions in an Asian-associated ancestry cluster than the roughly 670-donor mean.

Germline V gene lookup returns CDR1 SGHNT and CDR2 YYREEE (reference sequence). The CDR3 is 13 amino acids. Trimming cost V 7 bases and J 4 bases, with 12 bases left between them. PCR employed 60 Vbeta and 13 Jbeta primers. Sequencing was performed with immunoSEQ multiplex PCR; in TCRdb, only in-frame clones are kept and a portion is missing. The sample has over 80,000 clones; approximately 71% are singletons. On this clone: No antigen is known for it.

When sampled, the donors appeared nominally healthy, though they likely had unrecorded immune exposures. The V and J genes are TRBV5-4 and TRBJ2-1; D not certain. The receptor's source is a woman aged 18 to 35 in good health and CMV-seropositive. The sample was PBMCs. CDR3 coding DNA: TGTGCCAGCCGCGCCGGAGCATACAATGAGCAGTTCTTC. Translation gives CASRAGAYNEQFF.